This T cell receptor beta chain was sequenced during a study of beta chain features in type 1 diabetes. Study conclusions and caveats: In comparison with healthy donors, patients had naive, central memory and Treg TCRB repertoires that appeared more similar. PCR might show a preference for shorter templates, equally across patients and controls.

This clone was detected a few times. The antigen is unknown. The identical CDR3 is also encoded by other nucleotide sequences in the sample. CD45RO/CCR7/CD25/CD127/CD95/CD27 sorting isolated CD4+ naive, central memory, regulatory and stem cell-like memory cells. Populations isolated by sorting all had purity greater than 95%. As every portion of the isolated RNA was reverse transcribed, the sequencing read expressed TCRB transcripts. TCRdb's copy holds only in-frame clones and misses some; the assay was immunoSEQ multiplex PCR. The table includes 300,000 or so clones, under 8.5% detected once. This clonotype was obtained from a woman between 18 and 30 years old in good health. The material sequenced was central memory CD4+ T cells from blood.

The CDR3 DNA reads TGTGCCAGCAGCTTAGGAGGGACGGGAGGAGGAAAGACCCAGTACTTC. The encoded protein is CASSLGGTGGGKTQYF. This chain joins TRBV7-2 and TRBJ2-5; 7 bases map to TRBD2. Germline V gene sequence: CDR1 SGHTA, CDR2 FQGNSA. This CDR3 region has 16 residues. V trimming: 1 base; J trimming: 6 bases; junction bases outside the gene matches: 11.